Listed below are T cell receptor beta chains from one sample, sequenced in a study of OX40 agonist ivuxolimab in advanced cancers. Generated by immunoSEQ multiplex PCR, the TCRdb table keeps only in-frame clones and is missing some. The table has roughly 76,000 clones, about 91% seen once. Sequencing used CD4+ or CD8+ T cells sorted from blood, obtained in a trial of the OX40 agonist ivuxolimab. Receptor source: an adult with an advanced solid tumor such as melanoma, head and neck, liver or kidney cancer. Each CDR3 is given without its conserved first and last residue. Fields, in order: J gene, V gene, CDR3 protein.

>TRBJ2-7|TRBV18
ASSPPDRDEQY
>TRBJ1-2|TRBV19
ASSIDLRQGSYT
>TRBJ2-7|TRBV2
ASSTGGRAYEQY
>TRBJ2-6|TRBV10-3
AIPRDNSGANVLT
>TRBJ2-2|TRBV4-1
ASSRSGTARTGELF
>TRBJ1-1|TRBV6-1
ASSVSNGRTEAF
>TRBJ2-1|TRBV18
ASSLSLAQSSYNEQF
>TRBJ1-2|TRBV25-1
ASSDPGQGNYGYT
>TRBJ2-1|TRBV5-1
ASTSPSYNEQF
>TRBJ2-5|TRBV6-6
ASSPGGAGGAETQY
>TRBJ2-7|TRBV5-1
ASSHPTDREQY
>TRBJ2-2|TRBV11-2
ASSRRVGAPNTGELF
>TRBJ2-2|TRBV5-1
ASSVSGTNTGELF
>TRBJ2-1|TRBV7-6
ASSLQGPGNEQF
>TRBJ1-1|TRBV7-2
AGGVRTLSGEAF
>TRBJ2-3|TRBV5-1
ASSPGQGPTDTQY
>TRBJ1-5|TRBV27
ASSFLRGQPQH
>TRBJ2-7|TRBV2
ASSGRDSYEQY
>TRBJ2-7|TRBV6-1
ASNPDRGSYEQY
>TRBJ2-7|TRBV6-6
ASSSLASGRYEQY
>TRBJ1-2|TRBV7-2
ASSLGGRSGYT
>TRBJ2-7|TRBV11-2
ASSLLGGRGRLAYEQY